The clone carrying this T cell receptor beta chain was observed a few times. Trimming took off 0 bases at V and 0 bases at J, with 8 bases between the two ends. The CDR3 covers 16 residues. Germline assignment: CDR1 SGHVS and CDR2 FNYEAQ. The sample comes from a study of T cells after yellow fever vaccination. TCRdb reprocessed the 5' RACE reads via MiXCR and lists one record per CDR3 protein. The table records 310,000 or so distinct CDR3 sequences, around 7.3% of them present only once. The rearrangement joins TRBV7-6 to TRBJ2-2, with D uncertain. The TCR sequence derives from a man aged 18 to 29 who received the YFV17D yellow fever vaccine. The material sequenced was PBMCs, taken approximately 40 days after the first yellow fever vaccination. CDR3: CASSLAQLANTGELFF. The CDR3 nucleotides are TGTGCCAGCAGCTTAGCCCAACTCGCGAACACCGGGGAGCTGTTTTTT.